The rows below give T cell receptor beta chains drawn from one sample of a study of cytomegalovirus exposure and HLA in healthy donors. Clones were read by immunoSEQ multiplex PCR, and TCRdb kept only the in-frame ones, dropping some. Altogether roughly 100,000 clones are present, around 80% being singletons, with the ten largest covering 5.2%. The specimen was PBMCs. The receptor source for this set is a female donor in good health and CMV-seropositive. Each CDR3 is given with its conserved first and last residue. The D gene is left open where the match is weak. Expanded clones are given a class, and other clones once, few, many or no size at all.

cdr3_aa cdr3_nt v_call d_call j_call clone_size
CASSSTGSNQPQHF TGTGCCAGCTCATCTACAGGGTCTAATCAGCCCCAGCATTTT TRBV18 - TRBJ1-5 -
CASSPTGSPYEQYF TGTGCCAGCAGTCCGACAGGGTCGCCCTACGAGCAGTACTTC TRBV27 TRBD1 TRBJ2-7 -
CASSLATGLGEKLFF TGTGCCAGCAGCTTAGCGACAGGGTTAGGGGAAAAACTGTTTTTT TRBV7-2 TRBD1 TRBJ1-4 once
CSVERLRDRTFYEQYF TGCAGCGTTGAACGCCTACGGGACAGGACCTTTTACGAGCAGTACTTC TRBV29-1 TRBD1 TRBJ2-7 -
CASSEWRVGNQPQHF TGTGCCAGCAGTGAATGGCGGGTCGGCAATCAGCCCCAGCATTTT TRBV2 - TRBJ1-5 few
CASSLPPGLATYEQYF TGTGCCAGCAGCCTACCACCGGGACTAGCGACCTACGAGCAGTACTTC TRBV5-4 TRBD2 TRBJ2-7 few
CASSSRGIVGELFF TGTGCCAGCAGCTCCCGGGGGATAGTCGGGGAGCTGTTTTTT TRBV7-8 - TRBJ2-2 -
CASSTRAGVVSYEQYF TGTGCCAGCTCGACGAGGGCTGGAGTGGTGAGCTACGAGCAGTACTTC TRBV28 - TRBJ2-7 few
CASSLAPRVREGGTQYF TGTGCCAGCAGCTTAGCCCCCCGTGTGCGGGAGGGTGGCACGCAGTATTTT TRBV11-2 TRBD2 TRBJ2-3 -
CSARLAGGPQFF TGCAGCGCCCGACTAGCGGGAGGGCCCCAGTTCTTC TRBV29-1 TRBD2 TRBJ2-1 -
CASSLDGSYNSPLHF TGTGCCAGCAGCTTAGACGGGTCCTATAATTCACCCCTCCACTTT TRBV7-2 - TRBJ1-6 -
CASSPGGSSTDTQYF TGTGCCAGCAGCCCCGGGGGGTCAAGCACAGATACGCAGTATTTT TRBV7-9 TRBD2 TRBJ2-3 -
CASSPQGGMNTEAFF TGTGCCAGCAGCCCCCAGGGGGGTATGAACACTGAAGCTTTCTTT TRBV7-2 TRBD1 TRBJ1-1 -
CASSDQFEGTQYF TGCGCCAGCAGCGATCAATTTGAGGGTACGCAGTATTTT TRBV5-1 - TRBJ2-3 -
CASSQDLVSNQPQHF TGCGCCAGCAGCCAAGATCTCGTGAGCAATCAGCCCCAGCATTTT TRBV4-1 - TRBJ1-5 -
CASSLGPGAYEKLFF TGTGCCAGCAGCTTAGGGCCAGGGGCATACGAAAAACTGTTTTTT TRBV7-2 - TRBJ1-4 -
CASRSTDSTDTQYF TGTGCCAGCAGGTCGACAGATAGCACAGATACGCAGTATTTT TRBV27 - TRBJ2-3 -
CASSQGQATNSPLHF TGTGCCAGCAGCCAAGGACAGGCAACTAATTCACCCCTCCACTTT TRBV4-2 - TRBJ1-6 -
CASSISSAGVRTGELFF TGTGCCAGTAGTATCTCCTCAGCGGGGGTTCGCACCGGGGAGCTGTTTTTT TRBV19 TRBD2 TRBJ2-2 -
CASSPDRGTNEKLFF TGTGCCAGCAGCCCGGACAGGGGGACTAATGAAAAACTGTTTTTT TRBV28 TRBD1 TRBJ1-4 -
CASCGGAAGVETQYF TGTGCCAGCTGTGGGGGCGCAGCGGGGGTCGAGACCCAGTACTTC TRBV7-8 TRBD2 TRBJ2-5 -
CASSQRTSDSYEQYF TGTGCCAGCAGCCAACGGACTAGTGATTCCTACGAGCAGTACTTC TRBV5-6 TRBD2 TRBJ2-7 once
CSVAGTGGEKLFF TGCAGCGTTGCAGGGACAGGAGGGGAAAAACTGTTTTTT TRBV29-1 TRBD1 TRBJ1-4 -
CASSYDRVNYGYTF TGTGCCAGCAGCTACGACAGGGTAAACTATGGCTACACCTTC TRBV9 TRBD1 TRBJ1-2 once
CAISRSGGETQYF TGTGCCATCAGCCGATCCGGGGGGGAGACCCAGTACTTC TRBV10-3 TRBD2 TRBJ2-5 -
CASSRLLLAIGELFF TGTGCCAGCAGCAGATTGCTACTAGCGATAGGGGAGCTGTTTTTT TRBV2 TRBD2 TRBJ2-2 few
CASSEALGRVNTEAFF TGTGCCAGCAGTGAAGCGCTGGGCAGGGTGAACACTGAAGCTTTCTTT TRBV2 - TRBJ1-1 few
CASSPTSGRQYNEQFF TGCGCCAGCAGCCCGACTAGCGGGAGACAGTACAATGAGCAGTTCTTC TRBV10-1 TRBD2 TRBJ2-1 -
CASSSGLAGVETQYF TGTGCCAGCAGCTCGGGACTAGCGGGGGTGGAGACCCAGTACTTC TRBV9 TRBD2 TRBJ2-5 -
CASSYLTASNTEAFF TGTGCCAGCAGTTACTTGACAGCGAGTAACACTGAAGCTTTCTTT TRBV6-5 - TRBJ1-1 -
CASSQPAGAWYETQYF TGTGCCAGCAGCCAACCCGCAGGGGCTTGGTATGAGACCCAGTACTTC TRBV4-2 - TRBJ2-5 -
CASSEDGAGANVLTF TGTGCCAGCAGTGAGGATGGAGCTGGGGCCAACGTCCTGACTTTC TRBV6-1 - TRBJ2-6 -
CAISQKGEGAGGYTF TGTGCCATCAGTCAAAAAGGGGAGGGAGCAGGTGGCTACACCTTC TRBV10-3 - TRBJ1-2 -
CASRAEQHGGYTF TGTGCCAGCAGGGCGGAACAACATGGGGGCTACACCTTC TRBV6-4 - TRBJ1-2 -
CASSPPTGPNYGYTF TGTGCCAGCTCACCACCGACAGGACCTAACTATGGCTACACCTTC TRBV18 - TRBJ1-2 -
CASTQTGGAETQYF TGTGCCAGCACTCAGACAGGGGGCGCAGAGACCCAGTACTTC TRBV2 TRBD1 TRBJ2-5 -
CASSSNVPSSGRETQYF TGTGCCAGCAGCTCCAACGTCCCCTCAAGCGGGAGAGAGACCCAGTACTTC TRBV11-2 TRBD2 TRBJ2-5 -
CASSRTGDRANEQFF TGTGCCAGCAGTCGTACGGGGGATCGCGCCAATGAGCAGTTCTTC TRBV7-2 - TRBJ2-1 -
CASSRLLAGDEQYF TGTGCCAGTAGTAGGCTCCTAGCGGGAGACGAGCAGTACTTC TRBV19 TRBD2 TRBJ2-7 -
CAWSDRANQPQHF TGTGCCTGGAGCGACAGGGCGAATCAGCCCCAGCATTTT TRBV30 TRBD1 TRBJ1-5 -
CASSRTGLNYGYTF TGCGCCAGCAGCCGGACAGGGCTTAACTATGGCTACACCTTC TRBV5-1 TRBD1 TRBJ1-2 few
CASSPSYEQYF TGTGCCAGCAGCCCCAGCTACGAGCAGTACTTC TRBV7-2 - TRBJ2-7 -
CASSLWGDIEAFF TGTGCCAGCAGCTTATGGGGCGACATCGAAGCTTTCTTT TRBV7-2 - TRBJ1-1 -
CASSLLRDTDTQYF TGTGCCAGCAGCTTGTTGCGGGACACAGATACGCAGTATTTT TRBV5-5 - TRBJ2-3 once
CASSQAVAKNIQYF TGTGCCAGCAGCCAAGCGGTAGCCAAAAACATTCAGTACTTC TRBV4-2 - TRBJ2-4 -
CASSEPKAGQIYGYTF TGCGCCAGCAGTGAGCCGAAGGCGGGACAGATCTATGGCTACACCTTC TRBV10-1 TRBD1 TRBJ1-2 -
CASSGGQGDYGYTF TGTGCCAGCAGCGGGGGACAGGGGGACTATGGCTACACCTTC TRBV5-6 TRBD1 TRBJ1-2 -
CASSLAMGQRAEQFF TGCGCCAGCAGCTTGGCTATGGGGCAGCGAGCTGAGCAGTTCTTC TRBV5-1 - TRBJ2-1 -
CASSPGSAGTDTQYF TGTGCCAGCAGCCCCGGATCAGCCGGGACAGATACGCAGTATTTT TRBV7-2 - TRBJ2-3 -
CASSLAAGGLAGGNEQFF TGTGCCAGCAGCTTAGCGGCCGGTGGACTAGCGGGAGGAAATGAGCAGTTCTTC TRBV11-3 TRBD2 TRBJ2-1 -
CASSISGGGYEQYF TGTGCCAGTAGTATCAGCGGGGGGGGCTACGAGCAGTACTTC TRBV19 TRBD2 TRBJ2-7 -
CASSEPWTANQPQHF TGTGCCAGCAGTGAACCTTGGACTGCCAATCAGCCCCAGCATTTT TRBV6-1 - TRBJ1-5 -